Below, 6 T cell receptor beta chains from the same sample are listed, as sequenced in a study of control samples from healthy donors and cancer patients. The method was immunoSEQ multiplex PCR; TCRdb's version includes in-frame clones alone and lacks a portion of them. The sample lists about 89,000 clones, roughly 84% occurring once. The sample comprised blood. The receptors were sampled from a woman between 40 and 55 years old in good health.

The chain recombines TRBV4-1 with TRBJ1-1, with D possibly matching TRBD1 (5 bases). The CDR3 covers 15 residues. Germline CDR1 MGHRA, CDR2 YSYEKL. V was shortened by 1 base and J by 1 base, with 10 bases between the two germline ends. DNA for the CDR3: TGCGCCAGCAGCCAAGGCAGGGAACGGAACACTGAAGCTTTCTTT. Translating it yields CASSQGRERNTEAFF.

This chain uses TRBV6-2 or TRBV6-3 with TRBJ1-1; D perhaps matches TRBD1 (5 bases). CDR3 size: 18 residues. Trimming removed 5 bases from V and 4 bases from J, with 26 bases in between. From germline, CDR1 is MNHEY and CDR2 SVGEGT. CDR3 in amino acids: CASSPVSGTVIRSTEAFF. In DNA, the CDR3 is TGTGCCAGCAGTCCCGTTTCCGGGACTGTGATTCGGTCCACTGAAGCTTTCTTT.

This sequence joins TRBV5-1 and TRBJ2-3; the match to TRBD1 covers 10 bases. This CDR3 region has 13 residues. Losses at the gene ends were 4 bases for V and 6 bases for J; bases not matched to a gene: 2. CDR1 and CDR2 (germline): SGHRS, YFSETQ. The CDR3 reads CASSGTGVDTQYF. CDR3 nucleotide sequence: TGCGCCAGCAGCGGGACAGGGGTTGATACGCAGTATTTT.

The chain combines TRBV5-5 with TRBJ2-5; perhaps D is TRBD1 or TRBD2 (5 bases each). This CDR3 region has 14 residues. The germline V gene encodes CDR1 SGHKS and CDR2 YYEKEE (reference sequence). Between the trimmed V and J ends, which lost 0 bases and 4 bases, there was a span of 10 bases. The CDR3: CASSLASGRETQYF. The CDR3 nucleotides are TGTGCCAGCAGCTTGGCCTCGGGGCGAGAGACCCAGTACTTC.

The gene calls are TRBV19 and TRBJ1-5; D uncertain. Trimming removed 4 bases at V and 4 bases at J, with 17 bases between. The CDR3 covers 16 residues. Per the germline V gene, CDR1 is LNHDA and CDR2 is SQIVND (reference sequence). The CDR3 region has the DNA TGTGCCAGTAGTAACCCACTCCGGGCCCAGAATCAGCCCCAGCATTTT. Translating it yields CASSNPLRAQNQPQHF.

This chain joins TRBV5-4 and TRBJ1-2, with unresolved D. The germline V gene has CDR1 SGHNT and CDR2 YYREEE (reference sequence). This CDR3 has 13 residues. V lost 3 bases and J lost 2, with 8 bases in between. In DNA, the CDR3 is TGTGCCAGCAGCTCTGGCGCGAACTATGGCTACACCTTC. Its translation: CASSSGANYGYTF.